This TCR beta chain was obtained from a study of blood T cell repertoires in COVID-19. Study information: Acute and convalescent COVID-19 samples came from the United States, Italy and Spain. PBMCs, B-cell-depleted T cells, or T cells provided the cDNA or gDNA that made up the material.

Germline values: CDR1 MDHEN, CDR2 SYDVKM. This CDR3 region has 15 residues. The V segment lost 5 bases and the J segment 2 bases; nucleotides outside the gene matches: 8. Study processing details: Amplified reference gene primers provided the basis for estimating nucleated cell counts. Sequencing was performed with immunoSEQ multiplex PCR; in TCRdb, only in-frame clones are kept and a portion is missing. For V, J and clone size, that table is used; D and trimming come from the DNA. Of roughly 250,000 clones in the sample, around four fifths are singletons; the top ten hold under 4.5%. This rearrangement joins TRBV28 to TRBJ1-2; 7 bases fit TRBD1. The clonotype was recovered from a woman in her thirties or forties with active or convalescent COVID-19. Sequenced sample: peripheral blood. The CDR3 DNA reads TGTGCCAGCAGTCTACCGGGACAGCTAAACTATGGCTACACCTTC. Translating gives CASSLPGQLNYGYTF.